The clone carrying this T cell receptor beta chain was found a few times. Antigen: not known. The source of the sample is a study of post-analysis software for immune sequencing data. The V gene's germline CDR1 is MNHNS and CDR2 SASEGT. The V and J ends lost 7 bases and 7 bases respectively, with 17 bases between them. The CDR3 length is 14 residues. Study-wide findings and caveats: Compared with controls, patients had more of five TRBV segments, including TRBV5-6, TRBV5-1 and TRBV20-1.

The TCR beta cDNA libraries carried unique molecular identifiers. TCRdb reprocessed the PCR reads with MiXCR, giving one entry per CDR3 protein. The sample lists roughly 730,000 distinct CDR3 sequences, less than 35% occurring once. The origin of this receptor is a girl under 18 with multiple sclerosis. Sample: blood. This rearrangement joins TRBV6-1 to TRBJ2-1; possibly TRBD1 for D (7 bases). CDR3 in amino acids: CASTPSGGFNEQFF. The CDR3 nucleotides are TGTGCCAGCACTCCCTCAGGGGGGTTTAATGAGCAGTTCTTC.